The 7 T cell receptor beta chains presented below share a single source sample, sequenced in a study of T-cell reconstitution after alpha-beta-depleted transplantation in children. Unique molecular identifiers were incorporated during preparation of the TCRbeta library. TCRdb redid the calling of the PCR reads with MiXCR, one entry per CDR3 protein. This repertoire shows 200,000 or so distinct CDR3 sequences, about 6% found once; its top ten account for roughly 4.7%. The sequencing used PBMCs, collected before TCRalphabeta/CD19-depleted stem cell transplant. All receptors derive from a girl under three years old with combined immunodeficiency, due to receive a stem cell transplant.

This clonotype was observed at least ten times. The chain recombines TRBV29-1 with TRBJ1-1; TRBD1 matches at 9 bases. Germline values: CDR1 SQVTM, CDR2 ANQGSEA. The CDR3 loop spans 14 amino acids. J was trimmed by 5 bases and V by 3 bases; bases with no gene match: 7. Here the CDR3 DNA reads TGCAGCGTTGACTGGGTAGGACAGGGGACTGAAGCTTTCTTT. Protein product: CSVDWVGQGTEAFF. The variable domain in full, completed from reference TRBV29-1 and TRBJ1-1, reads SAVISQKPSRDICQRGTSLTIQCQVDSQVTMMFWYRQQPGQSLTLIATANQGSEATYESGFVIDKFPISRPNLTFSTLTVSNMSPEDSSIYLCSVDWVGQGTEAFFGQGTRLTVV.

This clonotype was recorded at least ten times. DNA of the CDR3: TGTGCCAGCAGTGGGGGCTACAAGCACACCGGGGAGCTGTTTTTT. This codes for CASSGGYKHTGELFF. V usage is TRBV12-3 or TRBV12-4 and J usage is TRBJ2-2, with D possibly TRBD1 on 6 matching bases. This CDR3 has 15 amino acids. V lost 5 bases and J 3 bases, leaving 13 bases between the germline ends.

This clonotype was observed many times. This chain links TRBV20-1 with TRBJ2-1; 11 bases are shared with TRBD2. The CDR3 runs 16 residues. After removal of 6 bases from V and 3 bases from J, the junction contained 10 bases not matched to a gene. Germline V gene sequence: CDR1 DFQATT, CDR2 SNEGSKA (reference sequence). The DNA for the CDR3 is TGCAGTGCGCTTGACGTACTAGCGGGGGTCTACAATGAGCAGTTCTTC. It is translated as CSALDVLAGVYNEQFF.

This clonotype showed up many times. The CDR3 bases are TGCAGTGCTAGAGGGGACTTGAACAATGAGCAGTTCTTC. Translation gives CSARGDLNNEQFF. The chain has TRBV20-1 and TRBJ2-1; possibly TRBD2 for D (6 bases). The CDR3 is 13 residues long. Deletions cut 1 base from V and 5 bases from J, with 9 bases between. The germline V gene encodes CDR1 DFQATT and CDR2 SNEGSKA (reference sequence).

In this sample, this clonotype turned up many times. The DNA of the CDR3 is TGTGCCAGCAGCTTGGGATTTAACGGGGGGGGATACGAGCAGTACTTC. Translated: CASSLGFNGGGYEQYF. V usage is TRBV5-5 and J usage is TRBJ2-7, with 8 bases lining up with TRBD2. The CDR3 is 16 residues long. Germline V CDR1 and CDR2: SGHKS, YYEKEE (reference sequence). V dropped 0 bases and J dropped 4; count of bases not matched to a gene: 9.

This clonotype was detected ten times or more. CDR3 loop: CASSYRLAAGYEQYF. CDR3 nucleotide sequence: TGTGCCAGCAGTTACCGCCTAGCGGCGGGCTACGAGCAGTACTTC. The chain employs TRBV6-5 and TRBJ2-7, with TRBD2 identical over 7 bases. CDR3 length equals 15 residues. Germline CDR1 MNHEY, CDR2 SVGAGI. With 2 bases clipped from V and 3 bases from J, the junction kept 7 bases outside the gene matches.

This clonotype has at least ten counts. The rearrangement uses TRBV7-2 and TRBJ1-6; D is ambiguous. This CDR3 is 15 amino acids long. The ends were cut back, 1 base at V and 13 bases at J, with 17 bases in the middle. Germline V CDR1 and CDR2: SGHTA, FQGNSA. The CDR3, as DNA: TGTGCCAGCAGCTTAGGAGGCGGAACAGCTTTTCCCCTCCACTTT. Translating gives CASSLGGGTAFPLHF.